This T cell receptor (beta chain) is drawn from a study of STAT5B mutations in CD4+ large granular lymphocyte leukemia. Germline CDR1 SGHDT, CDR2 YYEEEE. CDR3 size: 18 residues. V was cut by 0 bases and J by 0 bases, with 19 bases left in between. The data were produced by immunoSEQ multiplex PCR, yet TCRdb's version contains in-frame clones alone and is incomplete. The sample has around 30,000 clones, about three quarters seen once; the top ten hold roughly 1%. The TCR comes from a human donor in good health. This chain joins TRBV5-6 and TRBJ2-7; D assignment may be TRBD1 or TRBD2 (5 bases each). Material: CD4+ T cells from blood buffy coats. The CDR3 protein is CASSLALVGHTSSYEQYF. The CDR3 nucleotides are TGTGCCAGCAGCTTGGCTTTGGTTGGACATACTAGCTCCTACGAGCAGTACTTC.